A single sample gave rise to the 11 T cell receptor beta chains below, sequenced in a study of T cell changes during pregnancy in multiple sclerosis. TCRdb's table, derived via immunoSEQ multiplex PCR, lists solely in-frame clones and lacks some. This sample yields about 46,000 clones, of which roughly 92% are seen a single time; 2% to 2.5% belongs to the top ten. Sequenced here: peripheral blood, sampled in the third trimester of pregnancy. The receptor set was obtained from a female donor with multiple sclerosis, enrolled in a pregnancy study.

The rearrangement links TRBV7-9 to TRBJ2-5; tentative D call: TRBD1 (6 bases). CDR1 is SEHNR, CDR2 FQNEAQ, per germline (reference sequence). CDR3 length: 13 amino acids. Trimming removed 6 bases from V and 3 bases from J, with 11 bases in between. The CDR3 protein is CASSAAGEETQYF. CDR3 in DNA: TGTGCCAGCAGTGCAGCAGGGGAAGAGACCCAGTACTTC.

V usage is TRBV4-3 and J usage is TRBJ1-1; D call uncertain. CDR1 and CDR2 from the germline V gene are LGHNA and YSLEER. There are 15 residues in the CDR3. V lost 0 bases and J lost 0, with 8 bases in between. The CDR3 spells CASSQDWLLNTEAFF. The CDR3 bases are TGCGCCAGCAGCCAAGATTGGCTCTTGAACACTGAAGCTTTCTTT.

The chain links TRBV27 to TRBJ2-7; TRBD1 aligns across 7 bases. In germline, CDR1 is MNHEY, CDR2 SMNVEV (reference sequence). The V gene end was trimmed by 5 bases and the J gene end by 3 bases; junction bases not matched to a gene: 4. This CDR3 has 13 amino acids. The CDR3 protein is CASSGTADYEQYF. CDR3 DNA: TGTGCCAGCAGTGGGACAGCCGACTACGAGCAGTACTTC.

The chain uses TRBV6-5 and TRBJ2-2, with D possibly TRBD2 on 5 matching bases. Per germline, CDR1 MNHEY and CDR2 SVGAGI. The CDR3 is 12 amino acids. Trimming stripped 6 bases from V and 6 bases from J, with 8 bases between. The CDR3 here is CASRLGAGELFF. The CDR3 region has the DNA TGTGCCAGCAGACTCGGGGCCGGGGAGCTGTTTTTT.

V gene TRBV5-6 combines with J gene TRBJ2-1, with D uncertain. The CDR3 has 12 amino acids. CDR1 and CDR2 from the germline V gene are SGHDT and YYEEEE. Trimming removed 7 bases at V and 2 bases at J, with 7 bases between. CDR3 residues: CASGGTYNEQFF. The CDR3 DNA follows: TGTGCCAGCGGCGGAACCTACAATGAGCAGTTCTTC.

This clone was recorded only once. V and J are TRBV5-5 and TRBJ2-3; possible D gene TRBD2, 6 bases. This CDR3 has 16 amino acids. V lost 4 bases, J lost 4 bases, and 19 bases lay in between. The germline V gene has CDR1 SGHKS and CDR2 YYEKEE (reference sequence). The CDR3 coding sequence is TGTGCCAGCAGCCGAGAGGACACCGGGGGAGCAGATACGCAGTATTTT. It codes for CASSREDTGGADTQYF.

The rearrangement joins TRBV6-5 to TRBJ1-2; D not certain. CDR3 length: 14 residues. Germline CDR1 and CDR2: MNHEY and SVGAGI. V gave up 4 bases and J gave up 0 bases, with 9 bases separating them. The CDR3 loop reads CASSSTRTNYGYTF. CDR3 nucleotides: TGTGCCAGCAGTTCCACGCGGACTAACTATGGCTACACCTTC.

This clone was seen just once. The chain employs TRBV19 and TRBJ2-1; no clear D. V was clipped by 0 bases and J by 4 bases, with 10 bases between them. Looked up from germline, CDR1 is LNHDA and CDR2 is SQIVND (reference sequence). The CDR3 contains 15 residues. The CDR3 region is CASSIDRPVYNEQFF. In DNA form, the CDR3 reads TGTGCCAGTAGTATAGATCGTCCTGTTTACAATGAGCAGTTCTTC.

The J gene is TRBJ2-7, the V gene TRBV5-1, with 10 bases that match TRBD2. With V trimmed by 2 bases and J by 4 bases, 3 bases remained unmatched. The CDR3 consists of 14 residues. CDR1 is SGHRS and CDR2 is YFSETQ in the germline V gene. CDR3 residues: CASSFRTSGYEQYF. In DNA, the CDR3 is TGCGCCAGCAGCTTTAGGACTAGCGGATACGAGCAGTACTTC. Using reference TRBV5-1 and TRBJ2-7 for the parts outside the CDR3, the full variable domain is KAGVTQTPRYLIKTRGQQVTLSCSPISGHRSVSWYQQTPGQGLQFLFEYFSETQRNKGNFPGRFSGRQFSNSRSEMNVSTLELGDSALYLCASSFRTSGYEQYFGPGTRLTVT.

The CDR3: CASRQGTSGSNEQYF. In nucleotides, the CDR3 is TGTGCCAGTAGACAAGGGACTAGCGGGAGTAACGAGCAGTACTTC. The genes are TRBV19 and TRBJ2-7; the match to TRBD2 covers 14 bases. Germline CDR1 reads LNHDA; CDR2 reads SQIVND (reference sequence). CDR3 length: 15 amino acids. Losses at the gene ends were 6 bases for V and 5 bases for J; bases not matched to a gene: 6.

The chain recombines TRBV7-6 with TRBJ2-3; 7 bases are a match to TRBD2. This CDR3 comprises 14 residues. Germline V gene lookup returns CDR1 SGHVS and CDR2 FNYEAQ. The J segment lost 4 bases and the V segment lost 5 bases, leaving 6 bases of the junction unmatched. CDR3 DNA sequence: TGTGCCAGCAGCCCTGGACTAGACCCAGATACGCAGTATTTT. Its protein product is CASSPGLDPDTQYF.